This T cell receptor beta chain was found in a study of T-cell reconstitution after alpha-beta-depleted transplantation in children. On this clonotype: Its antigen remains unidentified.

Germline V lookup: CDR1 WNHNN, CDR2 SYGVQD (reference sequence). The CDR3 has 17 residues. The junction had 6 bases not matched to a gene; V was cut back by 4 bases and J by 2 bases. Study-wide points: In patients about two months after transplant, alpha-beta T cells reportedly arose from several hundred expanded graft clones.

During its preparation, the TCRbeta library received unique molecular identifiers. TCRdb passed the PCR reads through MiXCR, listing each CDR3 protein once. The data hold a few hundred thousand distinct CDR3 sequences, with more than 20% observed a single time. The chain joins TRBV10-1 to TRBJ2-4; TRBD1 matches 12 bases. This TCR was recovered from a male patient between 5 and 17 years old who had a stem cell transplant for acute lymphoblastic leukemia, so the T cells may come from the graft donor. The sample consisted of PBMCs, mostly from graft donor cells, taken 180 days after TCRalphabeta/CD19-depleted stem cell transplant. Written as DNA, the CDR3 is TGCGCCAGCAGTGGGACCGGGACAGGGGGCCCCAAAAACATTCAGTACTTC. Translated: CASSGTGTGGPKNIQYF.